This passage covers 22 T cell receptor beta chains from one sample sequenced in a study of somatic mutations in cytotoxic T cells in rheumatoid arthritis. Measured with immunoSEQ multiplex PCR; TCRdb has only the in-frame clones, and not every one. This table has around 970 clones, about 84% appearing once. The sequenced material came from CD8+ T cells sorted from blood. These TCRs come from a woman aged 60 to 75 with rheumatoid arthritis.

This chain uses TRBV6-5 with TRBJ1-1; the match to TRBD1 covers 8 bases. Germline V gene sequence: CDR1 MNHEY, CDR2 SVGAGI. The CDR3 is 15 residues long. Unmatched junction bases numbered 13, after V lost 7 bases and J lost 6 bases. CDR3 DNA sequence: TGTGCCAGCACCTCGTGGGCAGGGGGCTTGGCTGAAGCTTTCTTT. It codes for CASTSWAGGLAEAFF.

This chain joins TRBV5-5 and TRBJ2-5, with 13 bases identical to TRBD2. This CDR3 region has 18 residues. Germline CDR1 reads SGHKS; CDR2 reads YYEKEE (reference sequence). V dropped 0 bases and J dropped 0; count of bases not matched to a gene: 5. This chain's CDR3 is CASSLEGLAGDYQETQYF. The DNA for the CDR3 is TGTGCCAGCAGCTTGGAAGGACTAGCGGGGGACTACCAAGAGACCCAGTACTTC.

The CDR3 loop is CASSFPPGVAIDQPQHF. DNA of the CDR3: TGTGCCAGCAGTTTCCCCCCGGGGGTGGCCATTGATCAGCCCCAGCATTTT. V usage is TRBV28 and J usage is TRBJ1-5; a possible D gene is TRBD1 (5 bases). The CDR3 runs to 17 residues. With 3 bases removed from V and 5 bases from J, the gap between germline ends came to 20 bases. Germline lookup yields CDR1 MDHEN and CDR2 SYDVKM.

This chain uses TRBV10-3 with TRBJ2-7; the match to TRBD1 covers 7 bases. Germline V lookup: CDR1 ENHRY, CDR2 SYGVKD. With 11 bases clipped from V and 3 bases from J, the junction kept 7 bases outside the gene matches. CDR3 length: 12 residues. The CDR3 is CAPRDSHYEQYF. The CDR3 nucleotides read TGTGCCCCCCGGGACAGCCACTACGAGCAGTACTTC.

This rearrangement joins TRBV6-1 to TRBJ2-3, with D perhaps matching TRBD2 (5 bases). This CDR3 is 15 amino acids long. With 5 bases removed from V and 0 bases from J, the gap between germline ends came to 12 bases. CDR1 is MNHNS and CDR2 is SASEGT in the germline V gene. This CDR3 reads CASSRPGRSTDTQYF. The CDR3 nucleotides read TGTGCCAGCAGTCGCCCGGGGAGAAGCACAGATACGCAGTATTTT.

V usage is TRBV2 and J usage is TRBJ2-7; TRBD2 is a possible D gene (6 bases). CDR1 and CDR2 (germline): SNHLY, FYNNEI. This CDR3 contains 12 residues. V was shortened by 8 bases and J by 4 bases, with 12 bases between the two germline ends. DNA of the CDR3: TGTGCCAGCCGCCTGGGGAGGTACGAGCAGTACTTC. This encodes CASRLGRYEQYF.

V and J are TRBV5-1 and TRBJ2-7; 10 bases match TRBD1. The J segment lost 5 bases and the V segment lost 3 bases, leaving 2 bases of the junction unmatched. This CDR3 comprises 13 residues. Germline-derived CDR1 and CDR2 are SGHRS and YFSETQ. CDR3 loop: CASSSTGGHEQYF. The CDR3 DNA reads TGCGCCAGCAGCTCGACAGGGGGCCACGAGCAGTACTTC.

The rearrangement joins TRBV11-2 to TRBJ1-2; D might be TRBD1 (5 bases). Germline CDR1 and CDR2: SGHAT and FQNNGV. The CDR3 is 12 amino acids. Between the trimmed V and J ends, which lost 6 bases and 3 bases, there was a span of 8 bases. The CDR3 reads CASSPGYYGYTF. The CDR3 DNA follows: TGTGCCAGCAGTCCAGGGTACTATGGCTACACCTTC.

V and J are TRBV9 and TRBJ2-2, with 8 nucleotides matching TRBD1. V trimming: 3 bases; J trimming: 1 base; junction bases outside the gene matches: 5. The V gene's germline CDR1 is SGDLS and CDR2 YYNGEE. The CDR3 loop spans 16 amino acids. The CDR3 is CASSAGQGLNTGELFF. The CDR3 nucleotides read TGTGCCAGCAGCGCAGGACAGGGACTGAACACCGGGGAGCTGTTTTTT.

The DNA for the CDR3 is TGCGCCAGCAGCCATACGCGGGGCGGGGGCGGCGGGGAGCTGTTTTTT. Amino acid sequence: CASSHTRGGGGGELFF. The chain has TRBV4-3 and TRBJ2-2; perhaps TRBD2 as D (7 bases). Trimming took 3 bases from V and 7 from J, leaving 18 bases between them. This CDR3 has 16 amino acids. Germline V gives CDR1 LGHNA, CDR2 YSLEER.

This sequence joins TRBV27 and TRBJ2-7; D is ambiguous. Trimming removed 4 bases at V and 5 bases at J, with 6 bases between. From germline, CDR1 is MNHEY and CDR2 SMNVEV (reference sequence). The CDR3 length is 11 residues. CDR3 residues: CASSSLDEQYF. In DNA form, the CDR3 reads TGTGCCAGCAGTTCCCTAGACGAGCAGTACTTC.

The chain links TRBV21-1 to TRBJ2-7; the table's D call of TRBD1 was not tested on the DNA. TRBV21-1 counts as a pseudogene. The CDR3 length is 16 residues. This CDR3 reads CASRGRLVHVLDEQYF. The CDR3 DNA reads TGTGCCAGCAGAGGCAGGTTAGTACACGTGTTAGACGAGCAGTACTTC.

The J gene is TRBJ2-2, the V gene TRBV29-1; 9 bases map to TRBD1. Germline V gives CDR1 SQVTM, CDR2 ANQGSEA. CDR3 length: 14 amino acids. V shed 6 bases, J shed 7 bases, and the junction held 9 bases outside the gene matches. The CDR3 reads CSVDAGTGSGELFF. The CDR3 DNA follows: TGCAGCGTCGACGCCGGGACAGGGAGCGGGGAGCTGTTTTTT.

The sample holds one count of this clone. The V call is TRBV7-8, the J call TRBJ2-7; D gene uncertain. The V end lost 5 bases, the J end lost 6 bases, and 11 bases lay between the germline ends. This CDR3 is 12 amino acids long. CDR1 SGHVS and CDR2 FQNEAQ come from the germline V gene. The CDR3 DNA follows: TGTGCCAGCAGCCCACTTGTATTCGAGCAGTACTTC. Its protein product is CASSPLVFEQYF.

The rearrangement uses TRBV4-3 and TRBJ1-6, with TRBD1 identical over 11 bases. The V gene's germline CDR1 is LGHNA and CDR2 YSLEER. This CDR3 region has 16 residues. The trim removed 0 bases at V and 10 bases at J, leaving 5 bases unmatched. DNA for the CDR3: TGCGCCAGCAGCCAAGATAGGGGACAGGGGGGCTCACCCCTCCACTTT. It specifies CASSQDRGQGGSPLHF.

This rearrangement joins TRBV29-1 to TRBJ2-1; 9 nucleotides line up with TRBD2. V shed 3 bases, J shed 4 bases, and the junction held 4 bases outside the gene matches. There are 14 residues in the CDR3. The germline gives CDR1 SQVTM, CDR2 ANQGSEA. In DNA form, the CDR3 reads TGCAGCGTTGAGACTAGCGGAATATACAATGAGCAGTTCTTC. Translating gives CSVETSGIYNEQFF.

The CDR3 DNA is TGTGCCAGCAGTCAACGCGGGACAGGAGTGAACGAGCAGTACTTC. Amino acid sequence: CASSQRGTGVNEQYF. The chain combines TRBV11-3 with TRBJ2-7; 8 positions agree with TRBD1. Germline V lookup: CDR1 SGHNT, CDR2 YENEEA. With 6 bases clipped from V and 5 bases from J, the junction kept 12 bases outside the gene matches. This CDR3 has 15 amino acids.

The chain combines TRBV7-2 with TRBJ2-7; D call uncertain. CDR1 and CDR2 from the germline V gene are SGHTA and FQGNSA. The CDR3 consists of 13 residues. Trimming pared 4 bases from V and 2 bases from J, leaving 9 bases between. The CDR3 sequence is CASSSTITYEQYF. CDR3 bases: TGTGCCAGCAGCTCGACAATAACCTACGAGCAGTACTTC.

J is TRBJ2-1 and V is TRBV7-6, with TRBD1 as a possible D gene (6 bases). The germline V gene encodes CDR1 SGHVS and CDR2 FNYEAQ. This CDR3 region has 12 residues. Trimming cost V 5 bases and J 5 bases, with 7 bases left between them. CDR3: CASSRDNNEQFF. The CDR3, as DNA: TGTGCCAGCAGCCGGGACAACAATGAGCAGTTCTTC.

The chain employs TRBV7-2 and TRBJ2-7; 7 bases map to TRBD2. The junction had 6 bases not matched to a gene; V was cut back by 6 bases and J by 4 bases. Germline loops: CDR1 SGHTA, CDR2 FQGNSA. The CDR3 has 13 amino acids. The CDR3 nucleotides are TGTGCCAGCAGTCCAGTCGGGGGGTACGAGCAGTACTTC. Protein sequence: CASSPVGGYEQYF. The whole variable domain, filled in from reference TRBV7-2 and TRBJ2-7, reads GAGVSQSPSNKVTEKGKDVELRCDPISGHTALYWYRQSLGQGLEFLIYFQGNSAPDKSGLPSDRFSAERTGGSVSTLTIQRTQQEDSAVYLCASSPVGGYEQYFGPGTRLTVT.

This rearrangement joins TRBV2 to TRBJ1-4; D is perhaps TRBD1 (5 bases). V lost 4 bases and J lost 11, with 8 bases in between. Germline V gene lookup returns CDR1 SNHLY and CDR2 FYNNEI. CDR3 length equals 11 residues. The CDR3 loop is CASSGGEKLFF. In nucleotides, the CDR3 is TGTGCCAGCAGTGGGGGGGAGAAACTGTTTTTT.

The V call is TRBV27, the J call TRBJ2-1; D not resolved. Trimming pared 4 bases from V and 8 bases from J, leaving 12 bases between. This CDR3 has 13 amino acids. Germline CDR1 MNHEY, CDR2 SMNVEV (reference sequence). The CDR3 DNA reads TGTGCCAGCAGTTCTCGCGCTGCGGATGAGCAGTTCTTC. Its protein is CASSSRAADEQFF.